This passage covers 32 T cell receptor beta chains from one sample sequenced in a study of T cell repertoires in cytomegalovirus infection. TCRdb analysed the reads with MiXCR anew, one entry per CDR3 protein. Among roughly 240,000 distinct CDR3 sequences listed, around 6.4% were seen once. The sample taken for sequencing was PBMCs. Receptors were obtained from a human donor in good health (CMV status not recorded). Some clones in this sample may be carry-over from other donors' samples.

The sample holds many counts of this clonotype. The V gene is TRBV5-5, the J gene TRBJ2-7; TRBD1 matches 8 bases. V lost 4 bases and J lost 1; bases outside the gene matches: 16. The CDR3 is 18 residues long. CDR1 and CDR2 from the germline V gene are SGHKS and YYEKEE (reference sequence). Here the CDR3 DNA reads TGTGCCAGCAGCCTAGAACGAACAGGGGGACTCCTTTCCTACGAGCAGTACTTC. Its protein is CASSLERTGGLLSYEQYF.

The sample holds many counts of this clonotype. V is TRBV7-2 and J is TRBJ1-2, with a tentative D call TRBD1 (5 bases). V gave up 0 bases and J gave up 11 bases, with 13 bases separating them. Germline loops: CDR1 SGHTA, CDR2 FQGNSA. This CDR3 is built from 13 residues. The CDR3 DNA is TGTGCCAGCAGCTTAGCCCCGGACACCCCTTACACCTTC. This codes for CASSLAPDTPYTF.

In this sample, this clonotype turned up many times. The gene calls are TRBV7-2 and TRBJ2-2; D gene ambiguous. The CDR3 length is 15 residues. CDR1 is SGHTA and CDR2 is FQGNSA in the germline V gene. The germline V and J ends were trimmed by 1 base and 4 bases, with 10 bases remaining between them. The CDR3 is CASSLELASTGELFF. CDR3 bases: TGTGCCAGCAGCTTAGAACTGGCGAGCACCGGGGAGCTGTTTTTT.

The gene calls are TRBV20-1 and TRBJ1-2, with D possibly TRBD1 on 5 matching bases. The V gene's germline CDR1 is DFQATT and CDR2 SNEGSKA (reference sequence). The germline V and J ends were trimmed by 0 bases and 5 bases, with 7 bases remaining between them. This CDR3 has 12 residues. The CDR3, as DNA: TGCAGTGCTAGAGAGACAGCTTATGGCTACACCTTC. It translates to CSARETAYGYTF.

As to this clonotype: This may stem from a read error, because a much larger clone lies one nucleotide away. Because it lacks the conserved phenylalanine or tryptophan at the end, this CDR3 is likely a read error. CDR3 sequence reads: CAISEGRQETQYL. The DNA of the CDR3 is TGTGCCATCTCAGAGGGCAGACAAGAGACCCAGTACCTC. The V call is TRBV10-3, the J call TRBJ2-5; possible D gene TRBD2, 5 bases. Germline CDR1 is ENHRY and CDR2 is SYGVKD. Trimming took off 8 bases at V and 2 bases at J, with 12 bases between the two ends. This CDR3 is 13 amino acids long.

In this sample, this clonotype turned up many times. The V call is TRBV30, the J call TRBJ1-5, with TRBD1 matching over 8 bases. In germline, CDR1 is GTSNPN, CDR2 SVGIG (reference sequence). CDR3 length equals 14 residues. V shed 2 bases, J shed 4 bases, and the junction held 4 bases outside the gene matches. CDR3 sequence (DNA): TGTGCCTGGAGTCCGGGGACAGGAAATCAGCCCCAGCATTTT. This codes for CAWSPGTGNQPQHF.

This clonotype was seen many times. The rearrangement uses TRBV15 and TRBJ2-5; 11 bases align to TRBD2. Trimming at V came to 1 base and at J to 5 bases, leaving 9 bases not matched to a gene. The CDR3 runs to 17 residues. In germline, CDR1 is LNHNV, CDR2 YYDKDF (reference sequence). For the CDR3, the DNA is TGTGCCACCAGCAGAGGAGGTAGCGGGGGGGCCCTTGAGACCCAGTACTTC. This codes for CATSRGGSGGALETQYF.

In its sample, this clonotype was seen many times. This rearrangement joins TRBV28 to TRBJ2-7, with a tentative D call TRBD1 (6 bases). The CDR3 is made up of 13 amino acids. Germline CDR1 is MDHEN and CDR2 is SYDVKM. Deletions cut 3 bases from V and 6 bases from J, with 12 bases between. The CDR3 loop reads CASSFRQVGEQYF. The CDR3 coding sequence is TGTGCCAGCAGTTTTCGACAGGTCGGCGAGCAGTACTTC.

A few counts support this clonotype. This sequence joins TRBV2 and TRBJ1-5; D is ambiguous. Germline V gene data show CDR1 as SNHLY and CDR2 as FYNNEI. Deletions cut 5 bases from V and 0 bases from J, with 11 bases between. This CDR3 comprises 15 residues. For the CDR3, the DNA is TGTGCCAGCAGTAGGTGGAGCGATAGCAATCAGCCCCAGCATTTT. It specifies CASSRWSDSNQPQHF.

There are a few counts of this clonotype. The chain couples TRBV19 to TRBJ1-5; the D is unclear. Looked up from germline, CDR1 is LNHDA and CDR2 is SQIVND (reference sequence). The CDR3 runs 13 residues. Between the trimmed V and J ends, which lost 7 bases and 0 bases, there was a span of 7 bases. In DNA form, the CDR3 reads TGTGCCAGTACAGAAAATAGCAATCAGCCCCAGCATTTT. Amino acids: CASTENSNQPQHF.

This clonotype was observed at least ten times. This chain joins TRBV2 and TRBJ1-5, with 8 bases fitting TRBD1. Germline lookup yields CDR1 SNHLY and CDR2 FYNNEI. The CDR3 is 14 amino acids. After removal of 2 bases from V and 6 bases from J, the junction contained 3 bases not matched to a gene. CDR3 in amino acids: CASSETRGPQPQHF. The DNA of the CDR3 is TGTGCCAGCAGTGAAACCAGGGGGCCTCAGCCCCAGCATTTT.

The sample holds many counts of this clonotype. The chain uses TRBV5-1 and TRBJ2-2; TRBD1 matches 9 bases. The V segment lost 4 bases and the J segment 6 bases; nucleotides outside the gene matches: 4. The CDR3 extends over 14 amino acids. CDR1 and CDR2 (germline): SGHRS, YFSETQ. This CDR3 is CASSTGGSPGELFF. CDR3 in DNA: TGCGCCAGCAGCACAGGGGGCAGTCCCGGGGAGCTGTTTTTT.

The chain combines TRBV6-2 or TRBV6-3 with TRBJ2-1; the match to TRBD2 covers 11 bases. CDR1 and CDR2 (germline): MNHEY, SVGEGT. CDR3 length: 19 residues. V trimming: 2 bases; J trimming: 5 bases; junction bases outside the gene matches: 14. DNA for the CDR3: TGTGCCAGCAGTTACACTGGGACTAGCGGTAGCCCAAGGGACAATGAGCAGTTCTTC. Translating gives CASSYTGTSGSPRDNEQFF.

This clonotype has a handful of counts. This chain connects TRBV20-1 to TRBJ1-4; 7 nucleotides line up with TRBD1. The CDR3 consists of 13 residues. The V segment lost 4 bases and the J segment 3 bases; nucleotides outside the gene matches: 2. The germline V gene encodes CDR1 DFQATT and CDR2 SNEGSKA (reference sequence). In nucleotides, the CDR3 is TGCAGTGCTATCACAGGGGCTAATGAAAAACTGTTTTTT. This gives the protein CSAITGANEKLFF.

This clonotype was counted ten times or more. The chain recombines TRBV7-3 with TRBJ2-2, with D tentatively TRBD2 (7 bases). The V and J ends lost 4 bases and 3 bases respectively, with 21 bases between them. Per germline, CDR1 SGHTA and CDR2 FQGTGA. The CDR3 loop spans 18 amino acids. Written as DNA, the CDR3 is TGTGCCAGCAGCTCCTGGGGGTTCGGGGGGCGCGACACCGGGGAGCTGTTTTTT. Protein sequence: CASSSWGFGGRDTGELFF.

There are many counts of this clonotype. This rearrangement joins TRBV7-6 to TRBJ1-5, with 7 nucleotides matching TRBD1. V shed 6 bases, J shed 2 bases, and the junction held 10 bases outside the gene matches. Germline CDR1 reads SGHVS; CDR2 reads FNYEAQ. This CDR3 region has 16 residues. CDR3 loop: CASSLYKGAGNQPQHF. CDR3 in DNA: TGTGCCAGCAGTCTTTATAAGGGGGCAGGCAATCAGCCCCAGCATTTT.

This clonotype was counted many times. The V call is TRBV5-6, the J call TRBJ1-1, with TRBD1 identical over 12 bases. With V trimmed by 2 bases and J by 9 bases, 8 bases remained unmatched. Looked up from germline, CDR1 is SGHDT and CDR2 is YYEEEE. The CDR3 sequence is 15 residues long. CDR3 residues: CASSFRDRGPDKAFF. The CDR3 DNA is TGTGCCAGCAGCTTCCGGGACAGGGGGCCCGACAAAGCTTTCTTT.

This clonotype was counted at least ten times. The chain combines TRBV20-1 with TRBJ2-1; D unclear. The CDR3 is made up of 15 amino acids. CDR1 DFQATT and CDR2 SNEGSKA come from the germline V gene (reference sequence). Trimming stripped 1 base from V and 4 bases from J, with 14 bases between. The DNA for the CDR3 is TGCAGTGCTAGAGGGAGTGTTAAAGGATACAATGAGCAGTTCTTC. Its protein product is CSARGSVKGYNEQFF.

This clonotype was observed at least ten times. The rearrangement links TRBV20-1 to TRBJ1-1, with 7 positions matching TRBD1. After removal of 3 bases from V and 0 bases from J, the junction contained 13 bases not matched to a gene. The germline gives CDR1 DFQATT, CDR2 SNEGSKA (reference sequence). This CDR3 spans 17 amino acids. This chain's CDR3 is CSASEGQDSFMNTEAFF. The CDR3 nucleotides are TGCAGTGCTAGCGAAGGACAGGACTCCTTCATGAACACTGAAGCTTTCTTT.

The chain has TRBV20-1 and TRBJ1-6, with 8 positions matching TRBD1. Germline V gives CDR1 DFQATT, CDR2 SNEGSKA (reference sequence). The CDR3 covers 15 residues. The V and J ends lost 0 bases and 5 bases, in that order; junction bases with no gene match: 3. CDR3 bases: TGCAGTGCTAGAGAGTCAGGGGGCAATAATTCACCCCTCCACTTT. Residues: CSARESGGNNSPLHF.

This clonotype was counted many times. This rearrangement joins TRBV11-2 to TRBJ1-5, with D tentatively TRBD1 (5 bases). Trimming removed 0 bases from V and 7 bases from J, with 10 bases in between. Germline V gene data show CDR1 as SGHAT and CDR2 as FQNNGV. The CDR3 loop spans 14 amino acids. The CDR3 protein is CASSLEVWGQPQHF. CDR3 in DNA: TGTGCCAGCAGCTTAGAGGTTTGGGGGCAGCCCCAGCATTTT.

This clonotype was counted many times. The CDR3 region is CASTPTDPSSYEQYF. CDR3 DNA: TGTGCCAGCACCCCGACAGATCCTAGCTCCTACGAGCAGTACTTC. The chain employs TRBV28 and TRBJ2-7; D may be TRBD1 (5 bases). V was shortened by 7 bases and J by 0 bases, with 16 bases between the two germline ends. There are 15 residues in the CDR3. Germline V gene data show CDR1 as MDHEN and CDR2 as SYDVKM.

There are many counts of this clonotype. The chain is built from TRBV12-5 and TRBJ2-3, with unresolved D. The CDR3 spans 13 residues. The V end was cut by 1 base, the J end by 5 bases, with 7 bases between. The germline CDR1 and CDR2 sequences are LGHNT and FRNRAP. The CDR3 DNA reads as TGTGCTAGTGGTTTGGGGTGGAGAGATACGCAGTATTTT. Translating gives CASGLGWRDTQYF.

This clonotype has at least ten counts. The rearrangement joins TRBV12-5 to TRBJ1-5; 7 nucleotides match TRBD1. The CDR3 runs 15 residues. Per germline, CDR1 LGHNT and CDR2 FRNRAP. Trimming at V came to 4 bases and at J to 0 bases, leaving 3 bases not matched to a gene. The CDR3 DNA reads TGTGCTAGTGGTTGGGACAGCCCTAGCAATCAGCCCCAGCATTTT. This translates into CASGWDSPSNQPQHF. The entire variable domain, with the rest obtained from reference TRBV12-5 and TRBJ1-5, is as follows: DARVTQTPRHKVTEMGQEVTMRCQPILGHNTVFWYRQTMMQGLELLAYFRNRAPLDDSGMPKDRFSAEMPDATLATLKIQPSEPRDSAVYFCASGWDSPSNQPQHFGDGTRLSIL.

This clonotype was picked up many times. The rearrangement links TRBV20-1 to TRBJ2-5; D may be TRBD1 (5 bases). CDR1 and CDR2 (germline): DFQATT, SNEGSKA (reference sequence). Between the trimmed V and J ends, which lost 1 base and 2 bases, there was a span of 8 bases. This CDR3 spans 13 amino acids. The CDR3 DNA reads as TGCAGTGCTAGAGGGGGCTGGCAAGAGACCCAGTACTTC. It translates to CSARGGWQETQYF.

This sequence joins TRBV20-1 and TRBJ2-5; weak D call: TRBD2 (5 bases). The V end was cut by 6 bases, the J end by 0 bases, with 14 bases between. Germline CDR1 is DFQATT and CDR2 is SNEGSKA (reference sequence). There are 14 residues in the CDR3. The DNA for the CDR3 is TGCAGTGCGGCGAGCGGAAGAAACCAAGAGACCCAGTACTTC. Amino acid sequence: CSAASGRNQETQYF.

This clonotype has only a few counts. This chain connects TRBV3-1 to TRBJ2-7; D gene unclear. Trimming shortened V by 0 bases and J by 1 base, and 7 bases separated the two germline ends. The CDR3 totals 14 residues. CDR1 is LGHDT and CDR2 is YNNKEL in the germline V gene (reference sequence). In nucleotides, the CDR3 is TGTGCCAGCAGCCAAGAAAAGGGATCCTACGAGCAGTACTTC. This sequence encodes CASSQEKGSYEQYF.

This clonotype was counted ten times or more. The genes are TRBV10-3 and TRBJ2-5, with a tentative D call TRBD2 (5 bases). The CDR3 length is 13 residues. CDR1 and CDR2 (germline): ENHRY, SYGVKD. Trimming took 7 bases from V and 1 from J, leaving 10 bases between them. In nucleotides, the CDR3 is TGTGCCATCACAGGAGGCCCCCAAGAGACCCAGTACTTC. As protein: CAITGGPQETQYF.

This clonotype was detected many times. The chain joins TRBV7-2 to TRBJ2-2; D gene ambiguous. The CDR3 is 13 residues long. V was clipped by 5 bases and J by 7 bases, with 11 bases between them. Germline-derived CDR1 and CDR2 are SGHTA and FQGNSA. The CDR3 spells CASSPIQSGELFF. CDR3 nucleotide sequence: TGTGCCAGCAGCCCGATACAAAGCGGGGAGCTGTTTTTT.

This clonotype was counted ten times or more. The chain is built from TRBV20-1 and TRBJ2-5, with 9 bases identical to TRBD1. Trimming took 5 bases from V and 6 from J; bases not matched to a gene: 19. The CDR3 contains 17 residues. Germline CDR1 is DFQATT and CDR2 is SNEGSKA (reference sequence). CDR3 amino acids: CSAAAFTGGALEKTQYF. CDR3 in DNA: TGCAGTGCTGCAGCCTTCACAGGGGGCGCTTTAGAAAAGACCCAGTACTTC.

This clonotype was seen ten or more times. The chain employs TRBV7-2 and TRBJ1-1; D uncertain. The CDR3 totals 15 residues. Looked up from germline, CDR1 is SGHTA and CDR2 is FQGNSA. The germline V and J ends were trimmed by 2 bases and 1 base, with 11 bases remaining between them. CDR3 sequence: CASSLPSRWNTEAFF. The CDR3, as DNA: TGTGCCAGCAGCTTACCCTCCCGTTGGAACACTGAAGCTTTCTTT.

This clonotype was detected many times. V usage is TRBV29-1 and J usage is TRBJ2-4; no clear D gene. The germline gives CDR1 SQVTM, CDR2 ANQGSEA. Between the trimmed V and J ends, which lost 6 bases and 0 bases, there was a span of 9 bases. The CDR3 has 13 residues. CDR3: CSVHRGAKNIQYF. DNA for the CDR3: TGCAGCGTGCACAGAGGAGCCAAAAACATTCAGTACTTC.